The next 22 T cell receptor gamma chains were all read from a single sample in a study of gamma delta lymphoproliferative disorders and STAT genes. PBMCs from patients and controls supplied the genomic DNA for sequencing. TCRdb ran CATT on the multiplex PCR reads. The sample includes a few thousand gamma-chain clones, about 12% of them seen just once. The specimen sequenced was blood. The receptors shown here come from a human donor with gamma-delta T-cell large granular lymphocyte leukemia.

This clone was seen many times. This probably arose from a read error, given a far larger clone one base away. Other DNA sequences from this sample encode an identical CDR3 as well. The rearrangement joins TRGV9 to TRGJP. No J gene was available from TCRdb, and it was assigned here by a germline match of the DNA. CDR3 length: 16 amino acids. Germline V lookup: CDR1 GITISATS, CDR2 ISYDGTV (reference sequence). Here the CDR3 DNA reads TGTGCCTTGTGGGAGGTGCGAGAGTTAGGCAAAAAAATCAAGGTATTT. Translating gives CALWEVRELGKKIKVF.

This clone has only a few counts. A much bigger clone sits one base away, suggesting this may be a read error. Other DNA sequences in the same sample also yield this CDR3. V gene TRGV3 combines with J gene TRGJ1 or TRGJ2. As TCRdb names no J gene, one was assigned here on the basis of a DNA match to germline. CDR1 VTNTFY and CDR2 YDVSTARD come from the germline V gene (reference sequence). CDR3 length: 15 amino acids. V lost 0 bases to trimming and J lost 12 bases; unmatched junction nucleotides: 17. The CDR3 is CATWDRPKEVRRKLF. For the CDR3, the DNA is TGTGCCACCTGGGACAGGCCAAAAGAAGTACGCAGGAAACTCTTT.

This clone was seen repeatedly, ten times or more. The chain couples TRGV9 to TRGJ1 or TRGJ2. In the absence of a J gene in TCRdb, the DNA was matched to germline to assign it here. Per germline, CDR1 GITISATS and CDR2 ISYDGTV (reference sequence). The CDR3 totals 12 residues. V lost 3 bases, J lost 1 base, and 0 bases stayed unmatched. The CDR3 sequence is CALWENYYKKLF. The CDR3 DNA reads as TGTGCCTTGTGGGAGAATTATTATAAGAAACTCTTT.

This clone occurred many times. The CDR3 DNA reads TGTGCCACCTTGATTTCTAAGAAACTCTTT. This codes for CATLISKKLF. The chain employs TRGV8 and TRGJ1 or TRGJ2. Since TCRdb gives no J gene, matching the DNA to germline was used here to assign it. The CDR3 is made up of 10 amino acids. Germline CDR1 VENAVY, CDR2 YDSYNSRV. The V and J ends lost 8 bases and 9 bases, in that order; junction bases with no gene match: 7.

This clone is labeled medium-sized. This sequence joins TRGV10 and TRGJP1. The J gene, absent from TCRdb, was called here by matching the DNA to germline. TRGV10 is an ORF, with its function uncertain. J gave up 4 bases and V 8 bases, and 8 bases lay outside the gene matches. The CDR3 totals 14 residues. The CDR3 nucleotides are TGTGCTGCGTGGGGCAAAGGCACTGGTTGGTTCAAGATATTT. It is translated as CAAWGKGTGWFKIF.

This clone was picked up many times. Other DNA sequences of this sample code for an identical CDR3. This chain links TRGV4 with TRGJ1 or TRGJ2. The J gene, missing from TCRdb, was assigned here through DNA to germline matching. Germline V CDR1 and CDR2: EGSTGY, YDSYTSSV. J was trimmed by 12 bases and V by 8 bases; bases with no gene match: 10. The CDR3 is 10 amino acids. This CDR3 reads CATSPRGKLF. CDR3 DNA: TGTGCCACCTCTCCCCGAGGGAAACTCTTT.

This clone has a count of ten or more. The rearrangement joins TRGV10 to TRGJ1 or TRGJ2. No J gene was available from TCRdb, and it was assigned here by a germline match of the DNA. TRGV10 is labeled an ORF, and its function is uncertain. After removal of 8 bases from V and 4 bases from J, the junction contained 6 bases not matched to a gene. The CDR3 contains 12 residues. CDR3 sequence reads: CAAWDLYYKKLF. CDR3 bases: TGTGCTGCGTGGGACCTATATTATAAGAAACTCTTT.

This clone was detected only a few times. The mismatch at residue 3 between this DNA's translation and the TCRdb protein of a much larger clone likely reflects a read error; the protein shown is translated from the DNA. The chain combines TRGV5 with TRGJ1 or TRGJ2. The J gene was missing in TCRdb and was found by matching the end of the DNA to germline. Looked up from germline, CDR1 is VINAFY and CDR2 is YDVSNSKD. This CDR3 comprises 15 residues. CDR3 nucleotide sequence: TGTGCCGCCTGGGACAGGCTAAGGAATTATTATAAGAAACTCTTT. Translation gives CAAWDRLRNYYKKLF.

In its sample, this clone was seen many times. This chain joins TRGV3 and TRGJ1 or TRGJ2. Since TCRdb gives no J gene, matching the DNA to germline was used here to assign it. CDR1 and CDR2 (germline): VTNTFY, YDVSTARD (reference sequence). This CDR3 comprises 15 residues. Germline trimming cut 2 bases from V and 0 bases from J; bases unmatched to any gene: 7. CDR3 bases: TGTGCCACCTGGGACACTCATATGAATTATTATAAGAAACTCTTT. As protein: CATWDTHMNYYKKLF.

The table lists this clone with many counts. The chain links TRGV4 to TRGJ1 or TRGJ2. No J gene was available from TCRdb, and it was assigned here by a germline match of the DNA. The length of the CDR3 is 10 residues. V trimming: 4 bases; J trimming: 9 bases; junction bases outside the gene matches: 3. Germline values: CDR1 EGSTGY, CDR2 YDSYTSSV. DNA of the CDR3: TGTGCCACCTGGGAAAGTAAGAAACTCTTT. It codes for CATWESKKLF.

This clone was recorded many times. The chain couples TRGV4 to TRGJ1 or TRGJ2. Since TCRdb gives no J gene, matching the DNA to germline was used here to assign it. The ends lost 4 bases at V and 1 base at J; junction bases unmatched: 10. The germline CDR1 and CDR2 sequences are EGSTGY and YDSYTSSV. The length of the CDR3 is 15 residues. DNA of the CDR3: TGTGCCACCTGGGACATACCTTATAATTATTATAAGAAACTCTTT. Translated, it gives CATWDIPYNYYKKLF.

By frequency in the sample, this clone is medium-sized. The genes are TRGV5 and TRGJP1. TCRdb gives no J gene; it was assigned here by matching the DNA to germline. This CDR3 has 15 residues. Trimming at V came to 0 bases and at J to 4 bases, leaving 5 bases not matched to a gene. From germline, CDR1 is VINAFY and CDR2 YDVSNSKD. CDR3 bases: TGTGCCACCTGGGACAGGCTTGGCACTGGTTGGTTCAAGATATTT. It translates to CATWDRLGTGWFKIF.

This clone was recorded at least ten times. The rearrangement joins TRGV4 to TRGJ1 or TRGJ2. The J gene, absent from TCRdb, was called here by matching the DNA to germline. The germline V gene encodes CDR1 EGSTGY and CDR2 YDSYTSSV. The length of the CDR3 is 14 residues. Trimming at V came to 4 bases and at J to 0 bases, leaving 6 bases not matched to a gene. The CDR3 DNA follows: TGTGCCACCTGGGAGGTCCGGAATTATTATAAGAAACTCTTT. Residues: CATWEVRNYYKKLF.

V and J are TRGV10 and TRGJ1 or TRGJ2. TCRdb offers no J gene call, so here the DNA was matched to germline to obtain one. TRGV10 belongs to the ORF category, with a function that is uncertain. CDR3 length: 18 amino acids. The ends lost 8 bases at V and 1 base at J; junction bases unmatched: 21. The CDR3 bases are TGTGCTGCGTGGGAGAGCAACTGGTCCCTTATTAATTATTATAAGAAACTCTTT. Translating it yields CAAWESNWSLINYYKKLF.

This clone was found many times. V and J are TRGV8 and TRGJ1 or TRGJ2. The J gene is not listed in TCRdb, so it was assigned here from a DNA match to germline. CDR3 size: 14 residues. Looked up from germline, CDR1 is VENAVY and CDR2 is YDSYNSRV. Trimming cost V 0 bases and J 3 bases; bases outside gene matches: 5. The CDR3, as DNA: TGTGCCACCTGGGATAGGGCCCTTTATTATAAGAAACTCTTT. Its translation is CATWDRALYYKKLF.

V usage is TRGV2 and J usage is TRGJP1. No J gene was available from TCRdb, and it was assigned here by a germline match of the DNA. Germline assignment: CDR1 EGSNGY and CDR2 YDSYNSKV. The length of the CDR3 is 15 residues. V gave up 1 base and J gave up 6 bases; unmatched junction bases: 8. In DNA form, the CDR3 reads TGTGCCACCTGGGACGGTACCTTACCTGGTTGGTTCAAGATATTT. It translates to CATWDGTLPGWFKIF.

This clone was observed a handful of times. The DNA is omitted, as the CDR3 cannot be located on it reliably, and the CDR3 follows TCRdb's listing. The CDR3 sequence is CTTVPAGFAGWFKIF. V gene assignment gives TRGV11, but the J gene was left uncalled. TRGV11 is identified as an open reading frame with a role that is uncertain. The CDR3 sequence runs 15 residues, both termini included.

This clone was seen many times. V and J are TRGV4 and TRGJ1 or TRGJ2. No J gene is reported in TCRdb; it was inferred here by comparing the DNA with germline. This CDR3 has 12 amino acids. Germline lookup yields CDR1 EGSTGY and CDR2 YDSYTSSV. The ends lost 3 bases at V and 1 base at J; junction bases unmatched: 0. CDR3 sequence reads: CATWDNYYKKLF. The CDR3, as DNA: TGTGCCACCTGGGATAATTATTATAAGAAACTCTTT.

This clone was seen a few times. The protein TCRdb lists belongs to a much larger clone and differs from this DNA's translation at residue 6, which points to a read error; the protein shown is made from the DNA. V usage is TRGV3 and J usage is TRGJP2. Assignment of the J gene here rests on matching the DNA to germline, because TCRdb gives none. The CDR3 has 13 amino acids. Losses at the gene ends were 1 base for V and 4 bases for J; bases not matched to a gene: 0. Per the germline V gene, CDR1 is VTNTFY and CDR2 is YDVSTARD (reference sequence). CDR3 nucleotide sequence: TGTGCCACCTGGGACAGTAGTGATTGGATCAAGACGTTT. Its protein product is CATWDSSDWIKTF.

This clone was counted many times. This chain uses TRGV9 with TRGJ1 or TRGJ2. The J gene, not given by TCRdb, was assigned here from a germline match of the nucleotide sequence. The junction had 7 bases not matched to a gene; V was cut back by 2 bases and J by 3 bases. In germline, CDR1 is GITISATS, CDR2 ISYDGTV (reference sequence). This CDR3 is built from 14 residues. CDR3 nucleotides: TGTGCCTTGTGGGAGGCGCGCAGTTATTATAAGAAACTCTTT. This sequence encodes CALWEARSYYKKLF.

This clone came up a few times. The J gene is TRGJ1 or TRGJ2, the V gene TRGV10. The J gene comes from matching the DNA to germline here; TCRdb lacks it. TRGV10 is placed among ORFs of uncertain function. The CDR3 consists of 16 residues. J lost 3 bases, V lost 8 bases, and 17 bases had no gene match. The CDR3: CAAWDPHSSSYYKKLF. The CDR3 region has the DNA TGTGCTGCGTGGGATCCCCATTCATCCTCTTATTATAAGAAACTCTTT.

Many counts were recorded for this clone. The chain links TRGV5 to TRGJ1 or TRGJ2. TCRdb offers no J gene call, so here the DNA was matched to germline to obtain one. There are 10 residues in the CDR3. The germline V gene has CDR1 VINAFY and CDR2 YDVSNSKD. The V and J ends lost 5 bases and 9 bases, in that order; junction bases with no gene match: 4. The CDR3 nucleotides are TGTGCCACCTGGGGTAGTAAGAAACTCTTT. It specifies CATWGSKKLF.